The 18 T cell receptor beta chains reported below all come from one sample, sequenced in a study of blood T cell repertoires in COVID-19. The table came from immunoSEQ multiplex PCR; TCRdb's copy has only in-frame clones and leaves some out. Of some 90,000 clones in the sample, approximately 80% were seen once. Sequenced input: peripheral blood. Every receptor here comes from a human donor in a cohort sampled during active COVID-19.

J is TRBJ2-6 and V is TRBV19, with 9 bases matching TRBD1. V dropped 3 bases and J dropped 2; count of bases not matched to a gene: 17. CDR1 and CDR2 from the germline V gene are LNHDA and SQIVND (reference sequence). The CDR3 is 21 residues long. This CDR3 is CASSIKSIWMTGGTGANVLTF. The CDR3 DNA is TGTGCCAGTAGTATTAAATCCATCTGGATGACAGGGGGGACTGGGGCCAACGTCCTGACTTTC.

This clone was recorded a few times. The gene calls are TRBV28 and TRBJ1-1, with 7 bases that match TRBD1. Germline-derived CDR1 and CDR2 are MDHEN and SYDVKM. This CDR3 is 15 amino acids long. The junction had 6 bases not matched to a gene; V was cut back by 1 base and J by 4 bases. CDR3 DNA: TGTGCCAGCAGTTTATCGGCAGGGGGAAGCACTGAAGCTTTCTTT. Its protein product is CASSLSAGGSTEAFF.

This clone was detected only once. This chain uses TRBV19 with TRBJ2-7; maybe TRBD1 (6 bases). The V gene lost 3 bases and the J gene lost 4 bases, with 16 bases spanning the gap. Germline CDR1 is LNHDA and CDR2 is SQIVND (reference sequence). The CDR3 sequence is 15 residues long. CDR3 residues: CASSITQGLIYEQYF. The DNA of the CDR3 is TGTGCCAGTAGTATCACACAGGGCTTAATATACGAGCAGTACTTC.

The chain is built from TRBV3-1 (or the pseudogene TRBV3-2) and TRBJ2-6, with 7 bases that match TRBD2. With V trimmed by 10 bases and J by 1 base, 10 bases remained unmatched. CDR1 and CDR2 from the germline V gene are LGHDT and YNNKEL (reference sequence). The CDR3 runs to 16 residues. The CDR3 sequence is CATRGEGSSGANVLTF. DNA for the CDR3: TGTGCCACCCGAGGGGAGGGATCGTCTGGGGCCAACGTCCTGACTTTC.

This clone was counted a few times. The chain recombines TRBV7-2 with TRBJ2-7; 8 nucleotides align to TRBD2. The CDR3 sequence is 15 residues long. Losses at the gene ends were 5 bases for V and 6 bases for J; bases not matched to a gene: 12. The germline V gene has CDR1 SGHTA and CDR2 FQGNSA. The CDR3 nucleotides read TGTGCCAGCAGCCCTCAAGCGGGAGCTATGGGCGAGCAGTACTTC. The encoded protein is CASSPQAGAMGEQYF.

This chain links TRBV5-5 with TRBJ1-2; tentatively, D is TRBD1 (5 bases). This CDR3 spans 12 amino acids. The V and J ends lost 0 bases and 8 bases respectively, with 8 bases between them. The germline V gene has CDR1 SGHKS and CDR2 YYEKEE (reference sequence). CDR3 DNA sequence: TGTGCCAGCAGCTTGGAGGGGCGCGGCTACACCTTC. It encodes CASSLEGRGYTF.

The rearrangement joins TRBV5-1 to TRBJ2-2; D remains ambiguous. CDR3 size: 15 residues. Germline V lookup: CDR1 SGHRS, CDR2 YFSETQ. V was shortened by 0 bases and J by 1 base, with 7 bases between the two germline ends. CDR3 amino acids: CASSLGAMNTGELFF. The DNA of the CDR3 is TGCGCCAGCAGCTTGGGGGCCATGAACACCGGGGAGCTGTTTTTT.

This clone appeared a few times. This sequence joins TRBV3-1 (or the pseudogene TRBV3-2) and TRBJ1-3; 7 nucleotides match TRBD1. Germline V lookup: CDR1 LGHDT, CDR2 YNNKEL (reference sequence). The CDR3 loop spans 15 amino acids. V gave up 3 bases and J gave up 0 bases; unmatched junction bases: 2. This CDR3 reads CASSHTGVSGNTIYF. The DNA of the CDR3 is TGTGCCAGCAGCCACACAGGGGTCTCTGGAAACACCATATATTTT.

This chain connects TRBV18 to TRBJ2-5, with 8 bases aligning to TRBD1. The V and J ends lost 8 bases and 3 bases, in that order; junction bases with no gene match: 11. This CDR3 region has 15 residues. The germline V gene has CDR1 KGHSH and CDR2 LQKENI. For the CDR3, the DNA is TGTGCCAGCCCGAGGCACCCAGGGGGCGAAGAGACCCAGTACTTC. Its protein is CASPRHPGGEETQYF.

This chain joins TRBV28 and TRBJ2-7, with D possibly TRBD2 on 6 matching bases. The CDR3 has 13 amino acids. CDR1 and CDR2 (germline): MDHEN, SYDVKM. V lost 6 bases to trimming and J lost 2 bases, with 11 bases between them. This CDR3 reads CASSGGVTYEQYF. In DNA form, the CDR3 reads TGTGCCAGCAGCGGAGGGGTTACCTACGAGCAGTACTTC.

The rearrangement links TRBV4-1 to TRBJ1-1, with 7 positions matching TRBD1. The CDR3 length is 12 residues. The germline gives CDR1 MGHRA, CDR2 YSYEKL. The trim removed 1 base at V and 9 bases at J, leaving 2 bases unmatched. CDR3 protein: CASSQGTGKAFF. The DNA of the CDR3 is TGCGCCAGCAGCCAAGGGACAGGAAAAGCTTTCTTT.

The chain combines TRBV18 with TRBJ2-1; weak D call: TRBD1 (5 bases). Trimming shortened V by 6 bases and J by 5 bases, and 20 bases separated the two germline ends. This CDR3 has 16 residues. Germline V lookup: CDR1 KGHSH, CDR2 LQKENI. The CDR3 DNA reads TGTGCCAGCTCGCCTAGACCGAGACAGCTTAACAATGAGCAGTTCTTC. It yields the protein CASSPRPRQLNNEQFF.

The chain carries TRBV18 and TRBJ1-2; D possibly corresponds to TRBD1 (6 bases). The germline V gene has CDR1 KGHSH and CDR2 LQKENI. Deletions cut 3 bases from V and 8 bases from J, with 16 bases between. The CDR3 contains 14 residues. The CDR3 is CASSPAEQGSGYTF. CDR3 in DNA: TGTGCCAGCTCACCGGCGGAACAGGGCAGCGGCTACACCTTC. The full variable domain, completed using reference TRBV18 and TRBJ1-2, is NAGVMQNPRHLVRRRGQEARLRCSPMKGHSHVYWYRQLPEEGLKFMVYLQKENIIDESGMPKERFSAEFPKEGPSILRIQQVVRGDSAAYFCASSPAEQGSGYTFGSGTRLTVV.

The chain couples TRBV7-2 to TRBJ2-7; 7 bases map to TRBD1. With 4 bases clipped from V and 2 bases from J, the junction kept 2 bases outside the gene matches. The CDR3 is 13 amino acids. In germline, CDR1 is SGHTA, CDR2 FQGNSA. In DNA, the CDR3 is TGTGCCAGCAGCTCGGGACAGCCCTACGAGCAGTACTTC. Translated, it gives CASSSGQPYEQYF.

This rearrangement joins TRBV28 to TRBJ1-3; no firm D call. The V and J ends lost 7 bases and 0 bases respectively, with 10 bases between them. The CDR3 length is 14 residues. Germline CDR1 MDHEN, CDR2 SYDVKM. CDR3 in amino acids: CASIPQFSGNTIYF. Here the CDR3 DNA reads TGTGCCAGCATTCCCCAGTTCTCTGGAAACACCATATATTTT. Combining the CDR3 with reference TRBV28 and TRBJ1-3 gives the whole variable domain DVKVTQSSRYLVKRTGEKVFLECVQDMDHENMFWYRQDPGLGLRLIYFSYDVKMKEKGDIPEGYSVSREKKERFSLILESASTNQTSMYLCASIPQFSGNTIYFGEGSWLTVV.

This chain connects TRBV7-8 to TRBJ2-6, with TRBD1 as a possible D gene (5 bases). Trimming removed 6 bases at V and 0 bases at J, with 12 bases between. The CDR3 sequence is 16 residues long. Per germline, CDR1 SGHVS and CDR2 FQNEAQ. The CDR3 region has the DNA TGTGCCAGCAGGACAGTTACCCGCTCTGGGGCCAACGTCCTGACTTTC. Encoded protein: CASRTVTRSGANVLTF.

The rearrangement joins TRBV6-1 to TRBJ2-7; 7 nucleotides match TRBD2. V lost 1 base, J lost 6 bases, and 6 bases stayed unmatched. Germline V gene sequence: CDR1 MNHNS, CDR2 SASEGT. The CDR3 runs 14 residues. CDR3 region: CASSEDGRGPEQYF. Here the CDR3 DNA reads TGTGCCAGCAGTGAAGATGGGAGGGGCCCCGAGCAGTACTTC.

This chain connects TRBV5-4 to TRBJ2-7, with 9 bases identical to TRBD1. CDR3 length equals 14 residues. J gave up 3 bases and V 0 bases, and 1 base lay outside the gene matches. Germline values: CDR1 SGHNT, CDR2 YYREEE (reference sequence). The DNA for the CDR3 is TGTGCCAGCAGCTTGGCGGGACAGGGCTACGAGCAGTACTTC. Amino acids: CASSLAGQGYEQYF.